These 6 T cell receptor beta chains came from one sample sequenced in a study of chemoradiotherapy in HPV16-positive cancers. The method was immunoSEQ multiplex PCR; TCRdb's version includes in-frame clones alone and lacks a portion of them. The profile shows about 3,400 clones, about nine tenths of them singletons. This material consisted of blood, taken from a patient who underwent chemoradiotherapy. Source of these receptors: a human donor with HPV-associated anogenital cancer.

This clone was counted once. The chain carries TRBV7-7 and TRBJ2-5; 9 bases map to TRBD1. There are 14 residues in the CDR3. V lost 2 bases to trimming and J lost 5 bases; unmatched junction nucleotides: 3. CDR1 SSHAT and CDR2 FNYEAQ come from the germline V gene (reference sequence). CDR3 nucleotide sequence: TGTGCCAGCAGCTTAACAGGGGGCGGTGAGACCCAGTACTTC. This translates into CASSLTGGGETQYF.

This chain joins TRBV4-3 and TRBJ2-4, with D unclear. Between the trimmed V and J ends, which lost 1 base and 0 bases, there was a span of 7 bases. The V gene's germline CDR1 is LGHNA and CDR2 YSLEER. CDR3 length: 15 amino acids. The CDR3 nucleotides read TGCGCCAGCAGCCAAGTCCTACTAGCCAAAAACATTCAGTACTTC. Amino acids: CASSQVLLAKNIQYF.

The chain combines TRBV4-3 with TRBJ2-1, with 9 bases fitting TRBD2. With V trimmed by 0 bases and J by 5 bases, 8 bases remained unmatched. CDR1 and CDR2 (germline): LGHNA, YSLEER. This CDR3 is built from 17 residues. CDR3 in amino acids: CASSQDGAGGYNNEQFF. CDR3 sequence (DNA): TGCGCCAGCAGCCAAGACGGGGCGGGGGGGTATAACAATGAGCAGTTCTTC.

This clone has just a few counts. V and J are TRBV6-1 and TRBJ1-1; maybe TRBD1 (5 bases). Germline CDR1 MNHNS, CDR2 SASEGT. V gave up 4 bases and J gave up 4 bases, with 13 bases separating them. CDR3 length: 14 residues. Written as DNA, the CDR3 is TGTGCCAGCAGTGCCCTGACAGAGTCCACTGAAGCTTTCTTT. Protein sequence: CASSALTESTEAFF.

J is TRBJ2-3 and V is TRBV9; D is ambiguous. Trimming cost V 0 bases and J 5 bases, with 4 bases left between them. This CDR3 contains 12 residues. Per the germline V gene, CDR1 is SGDLS and CDR2 is YYNGEE. CDR3 protein: CASSVEEDTQYF. The CDR3, as DNA: TGTGCCAGCAGCGTAGAGGAAGATACGCAGTATTTT.

The chain has TRBV11-2 and TRBJ1-6; D perhaps matches TRBD1 (6 bases). Trimming took 4 bases from V and 9 from J, leaving 16 bases between them. The germline gives CDR1 SGHAT, CDR2 FQNNGV. This CDR3 spans 15 amino acids. CDR3 nucleotides: TGTGCCAGCAGCTCCGGCGGGGGCTTAATTTCACCCCTCCACTTT. This codes for CASSSGGGLISPLHF.